This T cell receptor (beta chain) is from a study of blood T cell repertoires in COVID-19. Trimming removed 0 bases from V and 3 bases from J, with 12 bases in between. The CDR3 is 15 amino acids. Germline values: CDR1 SGHRS, CDR2 YFSETQ. Profiled with immunoSEQ multiplex PCR; TCRdb holds only in-frame clones, not every one. In the table there are 270,000 or so clones, about 89% of which are singletons. This TCR came from a woman under 30 who had recovered from COVID-19. The J gene is TRBJ1-1, the V gene TRBV5-1, with TRBD1 as a possible D gene (5 bases). The sample comprised PBMCs or T cells enriched from blood (not recorded which). CDR3 in DNA: TGCGCCAGCAGCTTGGGTCTGACAGAGGACACTGAAGCTTTCTTT. Translating gives CASSLGLTEDTEAFF.